This TCR beta chain comes out of a study of regulatory T cells in long-lasting Graves disease. Findings of the study overall: Newly diagnosed patients had higher TCR diversity than persistent Graves' patients did. TRBV28, TRBJ1-2 and TRBJ2-5 were segments that persistent disease favored.

Researchers made TCR beta libraries by using iRepertoire HTBI primers and running Arm-PCR on CDR3 regions. Authors' analysis steps: The samples included 62 TRBV and roughly 14 TRBJ segments. TCRdb re-derived calls from the multiplex PCR reads in MiXCR, one entry per CDR3 protein. None of the V and J calls come from the authors' own analysis; TCRdb made them. The data show 600,000 to 850,000 distinct CDR3 sequences, 25% to 30% seen once. Stated time point: persistent/refractory GD, antithyroid drugs over 5 years with positive TRAb. With RNA extracted from PBMCs as input, the TCR library was made. Guidelines of the American Thyroid Association were used to diagnose Graves' disease. This CDR3 has 16 residues. The germline V gene has CDR1 DFQATT and CDR2 SNEGSKA (reference sequence). Trimming took 3 bases from V and 10 from J, leaving 24 bases between them. In the case of this clonotype: Its matching antigen is unknown.

The receptor's source is a female donor with Graves disease. The rearrangement uses TRBV20-1 and TRBJ1-4; D is possibly TRBD1 (5 bases). This material consisted of peripheral blood mononuclear cells (PBMCs), taken when the disease was refractory, from a patient treated with antithyroid drugs. The CDR3 spells CSARAPTGTGSGKLFF. The CDR3 nucleotides are TGCAGTGCTAGGGCTCCGACCGGGACCGGGAGTGGAAAACTGTTTTTT.